This T cell receptor (beta chain) was sequenced for a study of blood T cell repertoires in COVID-19. In the study overall: Sources were T cells, B-cell-depleted T cells, or PBMCs; the material itself was cDNA or gDNA.

In the original workflow: For nucleated cells, counts were estimated from reference gene primer amplification. Only in-frame clones appear in the TCRdb table, and some are missing; sequencing was by immunoSEQ multiplex PCR. Clonal size and the V and J genes are those of that table, whereas D and trimming came from the DNA. Of 130,000 to 150,000 clones listed, approximately 84% were seen once; the top ten hold 4.8%. The receptor was derived from a human donor in a cohort sampled during active COVID-19. The sample consisted of peripheral blood.

Here the CDR3 reads CASTRVTDTQYF. The CDR3 DNA is TGTGCCAGCACCAGGGTCACAGATACGCAGTATTTT. The V and J genes are TRBV6-5 and TRBJ2-3; D possibly corresponds to TRBD1 (5 bases). Trimming cost V 7 bases and J 2 bases, with 7 bases left between them. The CDR3 length is 12 residues. CDR1 and CDR2 from the germline V gene are MNHEY and SVGAGI.